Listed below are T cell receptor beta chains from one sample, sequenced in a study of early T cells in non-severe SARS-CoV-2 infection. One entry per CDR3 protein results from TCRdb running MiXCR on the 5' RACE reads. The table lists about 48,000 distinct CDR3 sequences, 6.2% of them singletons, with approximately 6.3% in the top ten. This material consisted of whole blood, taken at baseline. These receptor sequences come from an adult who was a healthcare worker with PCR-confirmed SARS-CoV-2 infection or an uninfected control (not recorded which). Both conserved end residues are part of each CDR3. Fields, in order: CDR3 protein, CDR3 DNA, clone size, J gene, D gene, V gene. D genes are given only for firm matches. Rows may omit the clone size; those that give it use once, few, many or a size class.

CDR3 protein: CAWEDSTGNQPQHF; CDR3 DNA: TGTGCCTGGGAAGACAGTACTGGCAATCAGCCCCAGCATTTT; clone size: few; J gene: TRBJ1-5; D gene: .; V gene: TRBV30
CDR3 protein: CASRQGDFTDTQYF; CDR3 DNA: TGCGCCAGCAGACAGGGGGACTTCACAGATACGCAGTATTTT; clone size: few; J gene: TRBJ2-3; D gene: TRBD1; V gene: TRBV5-1
CDR3 protein: CASSKLQETKNIQYF; CDR3 DNA: TGTGCCAGCAGCAAACTACAGGAAACGAAAAACATTCAGTACTTC; clone size: .; J gene: TRBJ2-4; D gene: .; V gene: TRBV28
CDR3 protein: CASSKKTGGGETQYF; CDR3 DNA: TGTGCCAGCAGCAAGAAGACAGGGGGTGGGGAGACCCAGTACTTC; clone size: few; J gene: TRBJ2-5; D gene: TRBD1; V gene: TRBV5-4
CDR3 protein: CASSLFFPFGTSGRQETQYF; CDR3 DNA: TGTGCCAGCAGCTTATTCTTCCCGTTCGGGACTAGCGGGAGGCAAGAGACCCAGTACTTC; clone size: few; J gene: TRBJ2-5; D gene: TRBD2; V gene: TRBV7-6
CDR3 protein: CSGGATAYEQYF; CDR3 DNA: TGCAGCGGGGGGGCAACTGCATACGAGCAGTACTTC; clone size: medium-sized; J gene: TRBJ2-7; D gene: .; V gene: TRBV29-1
CDR3 protein: CASSERRVNTGELFF; CDR3 DNA: TGCGCCAGCAGTGAACGTAGGGTCAACACCGGGGAGCTGTTTTTT; clone size: many; J gene: TRBJ2-2; D gene: .; V gene: TRBV10-2
CDR3 protein: CASSLAPVTEAFF; CDR3 DNA: TGTGCCAGCTCGTTGGCCCCGGTCACTGAAGCTTTCTTT; clone size: many; J gene: TRBJ1-1; D gene: .; V gene: TRBV6-2/TRBV6-3
CDR3 protein: CASSQVAGSNEQFF; CDR3 DNA: TGTGCCAGCAGCCAAGTAGCGGGGAGCAATGAGCAGTTCTTC; clone size: few; J gene: TRBJ2-1; D gene: TRBD2; V gene: TRBV3-1
CDR3 protein: CASSPGEGGYGYTF; CDR3 DNA: TGTGCCAGCAGCCCCGGGGAAGGCGGCTATGGCTACACCTTC; clone size: .; J gene: TRBJ1-2; D gene: .; V gene: TRBV6-1
CDR3 protein: CAISESRGRLTDTQYF; CDR3 DNA: TGTGCCATCAGTGAGTCCAGAGGGCGCCTCACAGATACGCAGTATTTT; clone size: .; J gene: TRBJ2-3; D gene: .; V gene: TRBV10-3
CDR3 protein: CASSERQGMTGELFF; CDR3 DNA: TGTGCCAGCAGTGAAAGGCAGGGGATGACCGGGGAGCTGTTTTTT; clone size: many; J gene: TRBJ2-2; D gene: .; V gene: TRBV6-1
CDR3 protein: CASSQDLQGTYEQYF; CDR3 DNA: TGCGCCAGCAGCCAAGACCTACAGGGTACCTACGAGCAGTACTTC; clone size: .; J gene: TRBJ2-7; D gene: .; V gene: TRBV4-3
CDR3 protein: CASSPRERGSVNNEQFF; CDR3 DNA: TGCGCCAGCAGCCCCAGGGAGCGGGGGTCTGTAAACAATGAGCAGTTCTTC; clone size: many; J gene: TRBJ2-1; D gene: TRBD2; V gene: TRBV4-1
CDR3 protein: CASSAVDADTQYF; CDR3 DNA: TGTGCCAGCAGCGCTGTGGACGCAGATACGCAGTATTTT; clone size: few; J gene: TRBJ2-3; D gene: .; V gene: TRBV11-3
CDR3 protein: CASSSGLNQPQHF; CDR3 DNA: TGTGCCAGCAGCTCCGGGCTGAATCAGCCCCAGCATTTT; clone size: .; J gene: TRBJ1-5; D gene: .; V gene: TRBV3-1
CDR3 protein: CSVVTSGGQTQYF; CDR3 DNA: TGCAGCGTTGTGACTAGCGGGGGACAGACCCAGTACTTC; clone size: few; J gene: TRBJ2-5; D gene: TRBD2; V gene: TRBV29-1